These 28 T cell receptor beta chains were sequenced from one sample in a study of blood T cell repertoires in COVID-19. The assay was immunoSEQ multiplex PCR, and TCRdb's table has in-frame clones only and misses some. The sample lists 120,000 or so clones; roughly 79% were seen once. The specimen sequenced was peripheral blood. These receptors originate from a man aged 65 to 85 with acute or convalescent COVID-19.

This clone has ten or more counts. V usage is TRBV2 and J usage is TRBJ2-7; D may be TRBD1 (6 bases). This CDR3 has 13 amino acids. Germline CDR1 is SNHLY and CDR2 is FYNNEI. V was cut by 6 bases and J by 0 bases, with 9 bases left in between. CDR3 in amino acids: CASRKGDSYEQYF. CDR3 coding DNA: TGTGCCAGCAGGAAGGGGGACTCCTACGAGCAGTACTTC.

The V gene is TRBV18, the J gene TRBJ2-1; 9 bases align to TRBD1. CDR3 length: 15 residues. V was clipped by 4 bases and J by 2 bases; unmatched bases: 3. Germline V lookup: CDR1 KGHSH, CDR2 LQKENI. The CDR3 DNA reads TGTGCCAGCTCACTGGACAGGGGAACCTACAATGAGCAGTTCTTC. Protein product: CASSLDRGTYNEQFF.

The chain is built from TRBV3-1 (or the pseudogene TRBV3-2) and TRBJ1-2; the D gene is possibly TRBD1 (5 bases). Trimming took off 2 bases at V and 3 bases at J, with 13 bases between the two ends. From germline, CDR1 is LGHDT and CDR2 YNNKEL (reference sequence). This CDR3 comprises 15 residues. The CDR3 DNA reads as TGTGCCAGCAGCCAATTCGGCAGGGAAGACTATGGCTACACCTTC. This gives the protein CASSQFGREDYGYTF.

This chain links TRBV6-5 with TRBJ1-3; a possible D gene is TRBD1 (6 bases). V shed 7 bases and J shed 2 bases, with 12 bases lying between them. The CDR3 loop spans 14 amino acids. The germline V gene has CDR1 MNHEY and CDR2 SVGAGI. The chain's CDR3 is CASTGGAAGNTIYF. The CDR3 DNA sequence: TGTGCCAGCACTGGGGGGGCGGCTGGAAACACCATATATTTT.

The rearrangement joins TRBV5-1 to TRBJ1-1; D gene uncertain. The CDR3 has 14 amino acids. Trimming shortened V by 1 base and J by 3 bases, and 10 bases separated the two germline ends. Germline V gene data show CDR1 as SGHRS and CDR2 as YFSETQ. The CDR3 spells CASSLLERDTEAFF. The CDR3 DNA reads as TGCGCCAGCAGCTTGTTGGAGCGTGACACTGAAGCTTTCTTT.

This clone was counted only a few times. This chain connects TRBV12-2 to TRBJ2-1; the D call in the table, TRBD2, was not verified against the DNA. TRBV12-2 is a listed pseudogene. CDR3 length: 19 residues. In DNA form, the CDR3 reads TGTGCAAGTCGCTTAGTTCCGGGACTAGCGGGGGGACATTCACGGGAGCAGTTCTTC. This translates into CASRLVPGLAGGHSREQFF.

The chain uses TRBV13 and TRBJ1-1; D may be TRBD1 (6 bases). V was clipped by 5 bases and J by 8 bases, with 12 bases between them. Germline values: CDR1 PRHDT, CDR2 FYEKMQ (reference sequence). This CDR3 spans 12 amino acids. DNA for the CDR3: TGTGCCAGCAGCCCAATCGACAGGGAAGCTTTCTTT. This translates into CASSPIDREAFF.

The chain recombines TRBV4-1 with TRBJ2-2, with 8 bases matching TRBD1. The CDR3 contains 16 residues. V lost 5 bases, J lost 9 bases, and 14 bases stayed unmatched. Per germline, CDR1 MGHRA and CDR2 YSYEKL. The CDR3 DNA reads TGCGCCAGCAGCAATGACAGGGGAGCGTATTCCCGGGAGCTGTTTTTT. Its translation: CASSNDRGAYSRELFF.

The chain carries TRBV6-5 and TRBJ2-7, with D maybe TRBD1 (5 bases). CDR1 and CDR2 (germline): MNHEY, SVGAGI. Trimming stripped 6 bases from V and 2 bases from J, with 14 bases between. The CDR3 extends over 14 amino acids. CDR3 in DNA: TGTGCCAGCAGGCCTCTGACAGTCCCCTACGAGCAGTACTTC. Amino acid sequence: CASRPLTVPYEQYF.

A word on this clone: This same CDR3 is encoded by further DNA sequences in the sample. The genes are TRBV3-1 (or the pseudogene TRBV3-2) and TRBJ1-2; the D is unclear. The CDR3 extends over 13 amino acids. V lost 1 base and J 7 bases, leaving 10 bases between the germline ends. From germline, CDR1 is LGHDT and CDR2 YNNKEL (reference sequence). CDR3 residues: CASSQGGLGGYTF. The CDR3 DNA is TGTGCCAGCAGCCAAGGTGGGCTCGGTGGCTACACCTTC.

A single count supports this clone. This chain connects TRBV6-8 to TRBJ1-5; TRBD1 might be the D (5 bases). The CDR3 runs 15 residues. V lost 6 bases, J lost 1 base, and 13 bases lay in between. Germline CDR1 reads MNHGY; CDR2 reads SAAAGT. The CDR3 region is CASSSGPGSNQPQHF. The CDR3 DNA reads as TGTGCCAGCAGCTCTGGTCCAGGGAGCAATCAGCCCCAGCATTTT.

The chain is built from TRBV10-3 and TRBJ2-7; D remains ambiguous. Trimming took off 8 bases at V and 1 base at J, with 15 bases between the two ends. Per the germline V gene, CDR1 is ENHRY and CDR2 is SYGVKD. The CDR3 covers 14 residues. This CDR3 is CAIGILEQSYEQYF. As DNA, the CDR3 is TGTGCCATCGGCATATTGGAGCAATCCTACGAGCAGTACTTC.

Only one count was recorded for this clone. The J gene is TRBJ1-6, the V gene TRBV5-1; 11 bases align to TRBD1. The CDR3 length is 15 residues. CDR1 is SGHRS, CDR2 YFSETQ, per germline. The J segment lost 14 bases and the V segment lost 0 bases, leaving 7 bases of the junction unmatched. The DNA of the CDR3 is TGCGCCAGCAGCTTGGAGGGGACAGGGGGTTCGGCCCTCCACTTT. Residues: CASSLEGTGGSALHF.

V is TRBV7-2 and J is TRBJ1-4, with D possibly TRBD1 on 6 matching bases. The V gene lost 4 bases and the J gene lost 7 bases, with 10 bases spanning the gap. The germline V gene has CDR1 SGHTA and CDR2 FQGNSA. CDR3 length equals 13 residues. The CDR3 region is CASSSGVGEKLFF. The CDR3 DNA follows: TGTGCCAGCAGCTCAGGGGTGGGTGAAAAACTGTTTTTT. Looking up the rest from reference TRBV7-2 and TRBJ1-4 gives the full variable domain: GAGVSQSPSNKVTEKGKDVELRCDPISGHTALYWYRQSLGQGLEFLIYFQGNSAPDKSGLPSDRFSAERTGGSVSTLTIQRTQQEDSAVYLCASSSGVGEKLFFGSGTQLSVL.

This chain links TRBV30 with TRBJ1-2; D possibly corresponds to TRBD1 (5 bases). Germline V lookup: CDR1 GTSNPN, CDR2 SVGIG (reference sequence). V lost 4 bases and J 8 bases, leaving 20 bases between the germline ends. CDR3 length equals 14 residues. The CDR3 loop is CAWTLMAGTGGYTF. Written as DNA, the CDR3 is TGTGCCTGGACTTTGATGGCAGGGACTGGCGGCTACACCTTC. The variable domain in full, with the rest retrieved from reference TRBV30 and TRBJ1-2, is SQTIHQWPATLVQPVGSPLSLECTVEGTSNPNLYWYRQAAGRGLQLLFYSVGIGQISSEVPQNLSASRPQDRQFILSSKKLLLSDSGFYLCAWTLMAGTGGYTFGSGTRLTVV.

The chain links TRBV4-3 to TRBJ1-5; tentative D call: TRBD1 (6 bases). Trimming removed 0 bases from V and 7 bases from J, with 13 bases in between. Germline-derived CDR1 and CDR2 are LGHNA and YSLEER. The CDR3 is 15 amino acids. Written as DNA, the CDR3 is TGCGCCAGCAGCCAAGATAGGGGGACGACCCAGCCCCAGCATTTT. Protein: CASSQDRGTTQPQHF.

Worth noting for this clone: An end of the junction does not agree with germline; a read error may underlie this. The chain carries TRBV11-2 and TRBJ1-3, with D unclear. The CDR3 covers 13 residues. Germline V gene sequence: CDR1 SGHAT, CDR2 FQNNGV. This CDR3 is CASSLDLRNAIYF. For the CDR3, the DNA is TGTGCCAGCAGCTTAGATCTTAGAAACGCCATATATTTT. The full variable domain, rest sourced from reference TRBV11-2 and TRBJ1-3, is EAGVAQSPRYKIIEKRQSVAFWCNPISGHATLYWYQQILGQGPKLLIQFQNNGVVDDSQLPKDRFSAERLKGVDSTLKIQPAKLEDSAVYLCASSLDLRNAIYFGEGSWLTVV.

The chain links TRBV5-4 to TRBJ1-4; the match to TRBD1 covers 9 bases. Germline V gene lookup returns CDR1 SGHNT and CDR2 YYREEE (reference sequence). Losses at the gene ends were 4 bases for V and 4 bases for J; bases not matched to a gene: 5. The CDR3 covers 15 residues. CDR3 protein: CASSPGQGLNEKLFF. The DNA for the CDR3 is TGTGCCAGCAGCCCAGGACAGGGGCTTAATGAAAAACTGTTTTTT.

This rearrangement joins TRBV27 to TRBJ1-5; D uncertain. The CDR3 loop spans 15 amino acids. Between the trimmed V and J ends, which lost 3 bases and 2 bases, there was a span of 11 bases. Germline V lookup: CDR1 MNHEY, CDR2 SMNVEV (reference sequence). CDR3 in DNA: TGTGCCAGCAGTTTGCGGGGAGGTCGCAATCAGCCCCAGCATTTT. It is translated as CASSLRGGRNQPQHF.

CDR3 bases: TGTGCCAGCAGCCCCCGGGATAGCGGGGGCCTCTACGAGCAGTACTTC. Its translation: CASSPRDSGGLYEQYF. The rearrangement joins TRBV7-9 to TRBJ2-7, with TRBD2 identical over 9 bases. CDR3 length: 16 amino acids. Germline V lookup: CDR1 SEHNR, CDR2 FQNEAQ (reference sequence). The V gene end was trimmed by 5 bases and the J gene end by 3 bases; junction bases not matched to a gene: 11.

The chain joins TRBV7-2 to TRBJ2-3, with TRBD1 matching over 7 bases. The CDR3 runs to 14 residues. Germline V lookup: CDR1 SGHTA, CDR2 FQGNSA. Losses at the gene ends were 3 bases for V and 6 bases for J; bases not matched to a gene: 6. The CDR3 region is CASSFPTGPDTQYF. CDR3 in DNA: TGTGCCAGCAGCTTCCCGACAGGGCCGGATACGCAGTATTTT.

This clone was counted between two and nine times. V usage is TRBV5-1 and J usage is TRBJ1-6; TRBD1 aligns across 8 bases. Germline trimming cut 5 bases from V and 9 bases from J; bases unmatched to any gene: 10. CDR1 and CDR2 (germline): SGHRS, YFSETQ. The CDR3 spans 15 residues. The CDR3 is CASSDRGDGLSPLHF. DNA for the CDR3: TGCGCCAGCAGTGACAGGGGAGATGGTCTTTCACCCCTCCACTTT.

The V call is TRBV7-9, the J call TRBJ1-1; the D gene is possibly TRBD1 (5 bases). Germline CDR1 SEHNR, CDR2 FQNEAQ (reference sequence). V was clipped by 1 base and J by 11 bases, with 11 bases between them. The CDR3 runs to 12 residues. This CDR3 reads CASSLVRGRAFF. In DNA, the CDR3 is TGTGCCAGCAGCTTAGTTCGGGGGAGGGCTTTCTTT. Drawing the rest from reference TRBV7-9 and TRBJ1-1, the complete variable domain is DTGVSQNPRHKITKRGQNVTFRCDPISEHNRLYWYRQTLGQGPEFLTYFQNEAQLEKSRLLSDRFSAERPKGSFSTLEIQRTEQGDSAMYLCASSLVRGRAFFGQGTRLTVV.

This chain links TRBV9 with TRBJ2-7, with D maybe TRBD1 (5 bases). Trimming pared 2 bases from V and 1 base from J, leaving 13 bases between. This CDR3 comprises 15 residues. CDR1 is SGDLS and CDR2 is YYNGEE in the germline V gene. CDR3 loop: CASSVGRQKSYEQYF. The CDR3 DNA sequence: TGTGCCAGCAGCGTGGGCCGACAGAAGTCCTACGAGCAGTACTTC.

The chain employs TRBV29-1 and TRBJ2-1; D is unclear. The CDR3 is 12 amino acids. Germline CDR1 is SQVTM and CDR2 is ANQGSEA. V was trimmed by 6 bases and J by 0 bases, leaving 6 bases between them. The CDR3 DNA reads as TGCAGCGTCGTGCGCTCCTACAATGAGCAGTTCTTC. It yields the protein CSVVRSYNEQFF.

This clone was counted only a few times. This chain joins TRBV11-3 and TRBJ2-1, with 8 bases lining up with TRBD1. The CDR3 runs 16 residues. Germline assignment: CDR1 SGHNT and CDR2 YENEEA. The junction had 10 bases not matched to a gene; V was cut back by 5 bases and J by 4 bases. CDR3 loop: CASSPLTGTGYNEQFF. The CDR3 nucleotides read TGTGCCAGCAGCCCCTTAACCGGGACAGGTTACAATGAGCAGTTCTTC.

This clone was counted only a few times. The rearrangement joins TRBV19 to TRBJ1-1; D gene uncertain. V shed 5 bases and J shed 1 base, with 8 bases lying between them. This CDR3 comprises 13 residues. CDR1 and CDR2 from the germline V gene are LNHDA and SQIVND (reference sequence). In DNA form, the CDR3 reads TGTGCCAGTAGTCTCCGGGGGAACACTGAAGCTTTCTTT. Translation gives CASSLRGNTEAFF.

This chain links TRBV29-1 with TRBJ1-1; a possible D gene is TRBD1 (6 bases). The CDR3 length is 13 residues. Looked up from germline, CDR1 is SQVTM and CDR2 is ANQGSEA. Trimming cost V 7 bases and J 1 base, with 13 bases left between them. Here the CDR3 DNA reads TGCAGCGCTCCGGGACAAACGAACACTGAAGCTTTCTTT. Protein sequence: CSAPGQTNTEAFF.